A selection of T cell receptor beta chains follows, all from one sample in a study of T cell responses to AZD1222 COVID-19 vaccine. Using immunoSEQ multiplex PCR, the repertoire was profiled, and TCRdb retains in-frame clones only, with some absent. Of some 150,000 clones in the sample, more than 75% are singletons; the top ten hold just under 2%. The input for sequencing was peripheral blood, taken 28 days after the second AZD1222 dose. Receptors were obtained from an adult who received the AZD1222 COVID-19 vaccine. Both conserved end residues are part of each CDR3. Fields, in order: V gene, clone size, J gene, D gene, CDR3 protein, CDR3 DNA. D genes are given only for firm matches. Expanded clones get a size class; other rows say once, few or many, or leave the size out.

>TRBV20-1|once|TRBJ1-2|.
CSASSPNYGYTF
TGCAGTGCTAGTTCGCCCAACTATGGCTACACCTTC
>TRBV30|.|TRBJ2-2|TRBD1
CAWSESGTGFTGELFF
TGTGCCTGGAGTGAATCCGGGACAGGCTTCACCGGGGAGCTGTTTTTT
>TRBV9|.|TRBJ2-2|.
CASSVARKGVTGELFF
TGTGCCAGCAGCGTAGCCAGGAAGGGGGTCACCGGGGAGCTGTTTTTT
>TRBV7-2|.|TRBJ2-2|TRBD2
CASSTSGNTGELFF
TGTGCCAGTTCGACTAGCGGTAACACCGGGGAGCTGTTTTTT
>TRBV9|few|TRBJ2-7|TRBD2
CASSVEASGSGEQYF
TGTGCCAGCAGCGTAGAGGCTAGCGGGAGTGGGGAGCAGTACTTC
>TRBV29-1|.|TRBJ1-3|TRBD1
CSVAGQASGNTIYF
TGCAGCGTTGCGGGACAGGCCTCTGGAAACACCATATATTTT
>TRBV29-1|once|TRBJ1-2|TRBD1
CTLGTAYGYTF
TGCACCTTGGGGACAGCCTATGGCTACACCTTC
>TRBV19|once|TRBJ1-1|TRBD1
CASSIADRANTEAFF
TGTGCCAGTAGTATCGCAGACAGGGCGAACACTGAAGCTTTCTTT
>TRBV6-4|.|TRBJ2-1|TRBD2
CASRESSGYRYNEQFF
TGTGCCAGCAGGGAGTCTAGCGGGTATCGCTACAATGAGCAGTTCTTC
>TRBV6-1|.|TRBJ1-1|.
CASSEAFLLEGRYTEAFF
TGTGCCAGCAGTGAAGCGTTTCTGCTTGAGGGTAGGTACACTGAAGCTTTCTTT
>TRBV23-1|.|TRBJ2-4|.
CASSQSECLAKNIQYF
TGCGCCAGCAGTCAATCGGAGTGTCTAGCCAAAAACATTCAGTACTTC
>TRBV29-1|.|TRBJ1-3|.
CSVETSSGNTIYF
TGCAGCGTTGAGACCAGCTCTGGAAACACCATATATTTT
>TRBV27|.|TRBJ1-2|TRBD1
CASKSGGQGANYGYTF
TGTGCCAGCAAATCCGGGGGCCAGGGGGCCAACTATGGCTACACCTTC
>TRBV5-6|.|TRBJ1-2|.
CASRDDSQGGYGYTF
TGTGCCAGCAGGGACGACAGTCAGGGAGGCTATGGCTACACCTTC
>TRBV5-1|.|TRBJ2-7|.
CASSSTELGNEQYF
TGCGCCAGCAGCTCGACCGAACTAGGAAACGAGCAGTACTTC
>TRBV20-1|.|TRBJ2-1|TRBD2
CSASNSGGATDQFF
TGCAGTGCTAGTAATAGCGGGGGGGCCACCGATCAGTTCTTC
>TRBV10-2|.|TRBJ1-2|.
CASSHPRAGYTF
TGCGCCAGCAGCCACCCCAGGGCTGGCTACACCTTC
>TRBV5-1|.|TRBJ2-5|TRBD2
CASSSTSGRALETQYF
TGCGCCAGCAGCTCCACTAGCGGGAGGGCCCTGGAGACCCAGTACTTC
>TRBV7-9|.|TRBJ1-4|.
CASSFLRATNEKLFF
TGTGCCAGCAGCTTTCTCCGTGCAACTAATGAAAAACTGTTTTTT
>TRBV5-6|.|TRBJ1-5|.
CASSLAVGNQPQHF
TGTGCCAGCAGCTTGGCAGTTGGCAATCAGCCCCAGCATTTT
>TRBV10-3|few|TRBJ1-6|TRBD1
CAISDPLDRAGSPLHF
TGTGCCATCAGTGACCCGCTGGACAGGGCAGGATCACCCCTCCACTTT
>TRBV7-9|.|TRBJ1-6|.
CASSLGGQSFYNSPLHF
TGTGCCAGCAGCTTAGGAGGACAGTCCTTCTATAATTCACCCCTCCACTTT
>TRBV27|once|TRBJ1-1|.
CASRADRYLNTEAFF
TGTGCCAGCAGGGCCGACAGGTATTTGAACACTGAAGCTTTCTTT
>TRBV30|.|TRBJ2-3|.
CAWTAEWGHGGDTQYF
TGTGCCTGGACCGCCGAATGGGGTCATGGTGGAGATACGCAGTATTTT
>TRBV18|.|TRBJ1-2|.
CASSPYTVRGVMGYTF
TGTGCCAGCTCACCCTACACGGTCAGGGGCGTTATGGGCTACACCTTC
>TRBV7-9|.|TRBJ1-1|.
CASSRRTAINTEAFF
TGTGCCAGCAGCCGCCGGACAGCGATTAACACTGAAGCTTTCTTT
>TRBV11-2|.|TRBJ2-4|TRBD2
CASSLDYFSQRGLNIQYF
TGTGCCAGCAGCTTAGATTATTTCAGCCAGCGGGGATTAAACATTCAGTACTTC